Shown below are 17 T cell receptor beta chains from a single sample sequenced in a study of OX40 agonist ivuxolimab in advanced cancers. Repertoires were generated with immunoSEQ multiplex PCR, while TCRdb's copy carries only in-frame clones and drops some. In the table there are 55,000 to 70,000 clones, about 80% of which are singletons. The sample was CD4+ or CD8+ T cells sorted from blood, taken in a trial of the OX40 agonist ivuxolimab. The receptors stem from an adult with an advanced solid tumor such as melanoma, head and neck, liver or kidney cancer.

The gene calls are TRBV19 and TRBJ1-5, with 9 bases that match TRBD1. The germline V gene has CDR1 LNHDA and CDR2 SQIVND (reference sequence). The CDR3 is 19 amino acids. The V segment lost 5 bases and the J segment 1 base; nucleotides outside the gene matches: 15. CDR3 amino acids: CASSWPGTGRKGSNQPQHF. The DNA for the CDR3 is TGTGCCAGTAGTTGGCCCGGGACAGGGAGAAAGGGAAGCAATCAGCCCCAGCATTTT.

This clone has only one observation. The genes are TRBV27 and TRBJ2-7; maybe TRBD2 (5 bases). Germline V lookup: CDR1 MNHEY, CDR2 SMNVEV (reference sequence). The CDR3 has 16 residues. The ends were cut back, 2 bases at V and 3 bases at J, with 17 bases in the middle. CDR3 sequence (DNA): TGTGCCAGCAGTTTAAACCCAGACTACATGAGCTACGAGCAGTACTTC. Protein sequence: CASSLNPDYMSYEQYF.

This chain connects TRBV5-1 to TRBJ2-3; 8 bases are a match to TRBD1. The germline V gene has CDR1 SGHRS and CDR2 YFSETQ. V shed 3 bases and J 2 bases; nucleotides not matched to a gene: 5. The CDR3 is 15 amino acids. The CDR3 DNA reads as TGCGCCAGCAGCTCCCCGGGACAGGCCACAGATACGCAGTATTTT. Protein sequence: CASSSPGQATDTQYF.

This CDR3 reads CASSVGAPDTQYF. CDR3 in DNA: TGTGCCAGCAGCGTAGGGGCCCCAGATACGCAGTATTTT. V is TRBV9 and J is TRBJ2-3; D remains unclear. The CDR3 sequence is 13 residues long. CDR1 SGDLS and CDR2 YYNGEE come from the germline V gene. V was cut by 0 bases and J by 4 bases, with 6 bases left in between.

The chain links TRBV29-1 to TRBJ1-1; unclear D gene. The V gene's germline CDR1 is SQVTM and CDR2 ANQGSEA. V lost 4 bases and J lost 4, with 13 bases in between. The CDR3 runs 13 residues. CDR3 DNA sequence: TGCAGCGTTGGACCTCTTAGAGGCACTGAAGCTTTCTTT. It translates to CSVGPLRGTEAFF. The full variable domain, rest sourced from reference TRBV29-1 and TRBJ1-1, is SAVISQKPSRDICQRGTSLTIQCQVDSQVTMMFWYRQQPGQSLTLIATANQGSEATYESGFVIDKFPISRPNLTFSTLTVSNMSPEDSSIYLCSVGPLRGTEAFFGQGTRLTVV.

The V call is TRBV7-8, the J call TRBJ2-3; 7 nucleotides align to TRBD2. This CDR3 has 14 residues. CDR1 is SGHVS and CDR2 is FQNEAQ in the germline V gene. V shed 4 bases and J 6 bases; nucleotides not matched to a gene: 7. CDR3 bases: TGTGCCAGCAGCTCGAGCGGGGCCCATGATACGCAGTATTTT. Protein: CASSSSGAHDTQYF.

The V call is TRBV18, the J call TRBJ2-3; 10 nucleotides match TRBD1. Germline CDR1 and CDR2: KGHSH and LQKENI. The CDR3 has 16 residues. The J segment lost 3 bases and the V segment lost 0 bases, leaving 3 bases of the junction unmatched. The CDR3 DNA follows: TGTGCCAGCTCACCACCGGGACAGGGGCGGACAGATACGCAGTATTTT. Amino acid sequence: CASSPPGQGRTDTQYF.

The chain recombines TRBV5-1 with TRBJ1-1; D is ambiguous. Germline CDR1 is SGHRS and CDR2 is YFSETQ. The CDR3 has 16 residues. With 4 bases removed from V and 0 bases from J, the gap between germline ends came to 16 bases. CDR3 DNA: TGCGCCAGCAGCGAGGGAGTTCTTCTCATGAACACTGAAGCTTTCTTT. This translates into CASSEGVLLMNTEAFF.

The chain joins TRBV4-2 to TRBJ1-2, with a possible D match to TRBD1 (5 bases). The V end was cut by 0 bases, the J end by 0 bases, with 17 bases between. Germline V gene data show CDR1 as LGHNA and CDR2 as YNFKEQ. The CDR3 contains 18 residues. In DNA, the CDR3 is TGTGCCAGCAGCCAAGATGCCGCGTCAGGGCCGTCTAACTATGGCTACACCTTC. Translation: CASSQDAASGPSNYGYTF.

This clone was seen only once. CDR3 residues: CASSQVFTVKETQYF. The CDR3 DNA is TGCGCCAGCAGCCAAGTCTTCACAGTAAAAGAGACCCAGTACTTC. The genes are TRBV4-1 and TRBJ2-5; D is unclear. Germline values: CDR1 MGHRA, CDR2 YSYEKL. This CDR3 spans 15 amino acids. V was cut by 1 base and J by 3 bases, with 12 bases left in between.

CDR3 nucleotide sequence: TGTGCCAGCAGTGGGAGTATGGCGGGAGCGCAGTTCTTC. Amino acids: CASSGSMAGAQFF. V usage is TRBV2 and J usage is TRBJ2-1; 7 bases agree with TRBD2. This CDR3 spans 13 amino acids. V lost 4 bases and J lost 12; bases outside the gene matches: 9. Germline lookup yields CDR1 SNHLY and CDR2 FYNNEI.

The chain couples TRBV15 to TRBJ1-6; 12 bases agree with TRBD1. The J segment lost 9 bases and the V segment lost 3 bases, leaving 6 bases of the junction unmatched. Germline assignment: CDR1 LNHNV and CDR2 YYDKDF (reference sequence). This CDR3 is 16 amino acids long. The CDR3 spells CATSSWGQGAISPLHF. CDR3 coding DNA: TGTGCCACCAGCAGTTGGGGACAGGGGGCAATTTCACCCCTCCACTTT.

The chain employs TRBV6-1 and TRBJ1-2; a weak D match, TRBD1 (6 bases). CDR1 and CDR2 from the germline V gene are MNHNS and SASEGT. The CDR3 has 14 amino acids. The ends were cut back, 2 bases at V and 8 bases at J, with 15 bases in the middle. This CDR3 is CASSESHGGRGYTF. CDR3 DNA: TGTGCCAGCAGTGAATCCCACGGGGGCCGGGGCTACACCTTC.

This chain uses TRBV25-1 with TRBJ1-2, with a tentative D call TRBD1 (5 bases). The V gene's germline CDR1 is MGHDK and CDR2 SYGVNS. This CDR3 spans 13 amino acids. V lost 5 bases and J 4 bases, leaving 11 bases between the germline ends. As DNA, the CDR3 is TGTGCCAGCAGTAAGGGGTACGGCTATGGCTACACCTTC. Protein sequence: CASSKGYGYGYTF.

The CDR3 loop reads CASSLGGKNTEAFF. In DNA, the CDR3 is TGCGCCAGCAGCTTGGGGGGGAAGAACACTGAAGCTTTCTTT. The chain employs TRBV5-1 and TRBJ1-1; the D gene is possibly TRBD1 (5 bases). CDR3 size: 14 residues. Germline-derived CDR1 and CDR2 are SGHRS and YFSETQ. V was shortened by 0 bases and J by 1 base, with 7 bases between the two germline ends.

This rearrangement joins TRBV7-2 to TRBJ2-1; the match to TRBD2 covers 7 bases. V was pared by 3 bases and J by 2 bases, with 4 bases of the junction left unmatched. Per the germline V gene, CDR1 is SGHTA and CDR2 is FQGNSA. The CDR3 has 15 residues. The CDR3 sequence: CASSFDRGAYNEQFF. The CDR3 bases are TGTGCCAGCAGCTTTGATCGGGGGGCCTACAATGAGCAGTTCTTC. Full variable domain (remainder filled in from reference TRBV7-2 and TRBJ2-1): GAGVSQSPSNKVTEKGKDVELRCDPISGHTALYWYRQSLGQGLEFLIYFQGNSAPDKSGLPSDRFSAERTGGSVSTLTIQRTQQEDSAVYLCASSFDRGAYNEQFFGPGTRLTVL.

V gene TRBV15 combines with J gene TRBJ1-4, with 8 bases identical to TRBD1. With V trimmed by 2 bases and J by 3 bases, 5 bases remained unmatched. CDR1 and CDR2 from the germline V gene are LNHNV and YYDKDF (reference sequence). The CDR3 runs to 16 residues. CDR3 region: CATSRIQGVANEKLFF. The DNA for the CDR3 is TGTGCCACCAGCAGAATACAGGGGGTTGCTAATGAAAAACTGTTTTTT. Supplemented by reference TRBV15 and TRBJ1-4, the full variable domain reads DAMVIQNPRYQVTQFGKPVTLSCSQTLNHNVMYWYQQKSSQAPKLLFHYYDKDFNNEADTPDNFQSRRPNTSFCFLDIRSPGLGDTAMYLCATSRIQGVANEKLFFGSGTQLSVL.